The clone carrying this T cell receptor beta chain has a count of ten or more. Its specificity is unknown. These data belong to a study of T cells in Graves' hyperthyroidism and ophthalmopathy. Study-wide results and limits: Most thyroid clonotypes expanded above 0.001 were also detected in blood.

CDR1 SEHNR and CDR2 FQNEAQ come from the germline V gene (reference sequence). The CDR3 contains 13 residues. V was clipped by 5 bases and J by 2 bases, with 9 bases between them. TCR beta CDR3 regions were amplified from RNA. The HTBI set primed first-round TCR CDR3 RT-PCR. One entry per CDR3 protein results from TCRdb running MiXCR on the multiplex PCR reads. The data hold about 530,000 distinct CDR3 sequences, with 17% observed a single time. The sequence was obtained from a woman aged 18-29 years with Graves' ophthalmopathy. The chain is built from TRBV7-9 and TRBJ1-1; D is unclear. Sequencing was carried out using blood. Here the CDR3 DNA reads TGTGCCAGCAGCGAGTACACTAACACTGAAGCTTTCTTT. Translated: CASSEYTNTEAFF. The full variable domain, completed using reference TRBV7-9 and TRBJ1-1, is DTGVSQNPRHKITKRGQNVTFRCDPISEHNRLYWYRQTLGQGPEFLTYFQNEAQLEKSRLLSDRFSAERPKGSFSTLEIQRTEQGDSAMYLCASSEYTNTEAFFGQGTRLTVV.